The clone carrying this T cell receptor (beta chain) appeared a single time. From germline, CDR1 is MDHEN and CDR2 SYDVKM. This CDR3 is built from 16 residues. The V gene end was trimmed by 5 bases and the J gene end by 5 bases; junction bases not matched to a gene: 4. These data are taken from a study of blood T cells in healthy people across ages. Sample-barcoded 5' priming and a J-beta primer mix drove a second PCR of roughly 7 to 11 cycles. TCRdb itself ran the 5' RACE reads through MiXCR, one entry per CDR3 protein. The sample shows about 770,000 distinct CDR3 sequences, 40% to 50% of them seen only once.

The chain couples TRBV28 to TRBJ2-3; the match to TRBD2 covers 16 bases. Material: blood. This receptor was identified in a man aged 55 to 69 in good health. CDR3 residues: CASSEGLAGGRDTQYF. DNA of the CDR3: TGTGCCAGCAGTGAGGGACTAGCGGGGGGGAGAGATACGCAGTATTTT.